This T cell receptor (beta chain) stems from a study of response to subunit inactivated influenza vaccine. Study results and caveats: The authors suggested that every seasonal influenza vaccination recruits few new T cells.

The CDR3 has 12 residues. V was pared by 2 bases and J by 5 bases, with 6 bases between. The germline CDR1 and CDR2 sequences are DFQATT and SNEGSKA (reference sequence). This clonotype showed up just a few times. The antigen remains unidentified. TCRdb reprocessed the RT-PCR reads with MiXCR, giving one entry per CDR3 protein. The table records a few hundred thousand distinct CDR3 sequences, less than 25% of them present only once. Sequenced here: PBMCs from blood, sampled approximately 20 months after vaccination. This chain links TRBV20-1 with TRBJ1-4; D unclear. The clonotype was recovered from a man aged 50 to 69 who received an inactivated influenza vaccine. DNA for the CDR3: TGCAGTGCTAGAAAGCCGAATGAAAAACTGTTTTTT. Its translation: CSARKPNEKLFF.